The rows below give T cell receptor beta chains drawn from one sample of a study of PD-L1 blockade in urothelial cancer. Here immunoSEQ multiplex PCR was the method, and the copy in TCRdb shows in-frame clones only, minus some. This table has 20,000 to 30,000 clones, less than 90% appearing once. Sequencing used PBMCs, obtained around atezolizumab (anti-PD-L1) treatment. These receptor sequences come from a man aged 55 to 69 with urothelial cancer. CDR3s include the opening cysteine and the closing phenylalanine or tryptophan. D genes are given only for firm matches. Size is omitted from some rows. Given values are once, few, many or a class for expanded clones.

j_call | clone_size | v_call | d_call | cdr3_length | cdr3_aa | cdr3_nt
TRBJ2-7 | NA | TRBV5-6 | NA | 16 | CASSLFGGGETYEQYF | TGTGCCAGCAGCTTGTTTGGGGGGGGCGAGACCTACGAGCAGTACTTC
TRBJ1-2 | NA | TRBV4-2 | NA | 14 | CASSQVVDNFGYTF | TGTGCCAGCAGCCAAGTCGTGGACAATTTTGGCTACACCTTC
TRBJ1-1 | once | TRBV10-3 | NA | 13 | CAISVGGGTEAFF | TGTGCCATCAGTGTTGGGGGGGGGACTGAAGCTTTCTTT
TRBJ2-3 | NA | TRBV18 | TRBD1 | 16 | CASSSTGTGWTDTQYF | TGTGCCAGCTCATCGACCGGGACAGGGTGGACAGATACGCAGTATTTT
TRBJ2-4 | NA | TRBV28 | TRBD2 | 15 | CASSFLSGGQNIQYF | TGTGCCAGCAGTTTTTTAAGCGGGGGTCAAAACATTCAGTACTTC
TRBJ2-1 | NA | TRBV9 | TRBD1 | 19 | CASSVVSGRGQTKYNEQFF | TGTGCCAGCAGCGTAGTATCCGGTCGGGGACAGACTAAATACAATGAGCAGTTCTTC
TRBJ1-5 | NA | TRBV30 | NA | 12 | CACGLFNQPQHF | TGTGCCTGCGGACTCTTCAATCAGCCCCAGCATTTT
TRBJ2-1 | NA | TRBV4-1 | TRBD2 | 16 | CASSQVSGKNYNEQFF | TGCGCCAGCAGCCAAGTGAGCGGGAAGAATTACAATGAGCAGTTCTTC
TRBJ2-1 | NA | TRBV5-4 | TRBD2 | 16 | CASSLVGSGRENEQFF | TGTGCCAGCAGCTTGGTCGGTAGCGGGAGGGAGAATGAGCAGTTCTTC
TRBJ1-2 | NA | TRBV9 | NA | 13 | CASSGPRTAGYTF | TGTGCCAGCAGCGGACCCCGGACAGCTGGCTACACCTTC
TRBJ2-7 | NA | TRBV5-1 | TRBD2 | 15 | CASSLTSGSYDEQYF | TGCGCCAGCAGCTTGACTAGCGGGAGCTACGACGAGCAGTACTTC
TRBJ2-7 | NA | TRBV7-2 | NA | 13 | CASSFGLPYEQYF | TGTGCCAGCAGCTTTGGGCTCCCCTACGAGCAGTACTTC
TRBJ2-4 | NA | TRBV5-6 | NA | 14 | CASSALAAKNIQYF | TGTGCCAGCAGCGCTCTTGCGGCCAAAAACATTCAGTACTTC
TRBJ1-3 | NA | TRBV2 | TRBD1 | 14 | CASQQGSPGNTIYF | TGTGCCAGCCAACAGGGGAGTCCTGGAAACACCATATATTTT
TRBJ2-3 | NA | TRBV11-3 | TRBD2 | 16 | CASSRTSGSVTDTQYF | TGTGCCAGCAGCCGGACTAGCGGGAGTGTTACAGATACGCAGTATTTT
TRBJ2-7 | medium-sized | TRBV5-5 | NA | 13 | CASSQDSSYEQYF | TGTGCCAGCAGCCAGGACAGTTCCTACGAGCAGTACTTC
TRBJ2-3 | NA | TRBV6-1 | TRBD1 | 15 | CASSFRDRVTDTQYF | TGTGCCAGCAGTTTCCGGGACAGGGTAACAGATACGCAGTATTTT
TRBJ2-1 | NA | TRBV5-6 | TRBD1 | 17 | CASSKPDRGLRRDEQFF | TGTGCCAGCAGCAAACCCGACAGGGGCCTTCGGAGAGATGAGCAGTTCTTC
TRBJ2-1 | NA | TRBV11-3 | NA | 12 | CASSLTGNEQFF | TGTGCCAGCAGCTTAACAGGCAATGAGCAGTTCTTC
TRBJ2-3 | NA | TRBV7-9 | NA | 16 | CASSLRGSSGADTQYF | TGTGCCAGCAGCTTAAGGGGGTCCTCTGGGGCAGATACGCAGTATTTT
TRBJ2-5 | NA | TRBV7-9 | NA | 14 | CAGTRAESSETQYF | TGTGCTGGTACTAGGGCCGAGTCCTCAGAGACCCAGTACTTC
TRBJ1-6 | NA | TRBV18 | NA | 18 | CASSPYQDFSSYNSPLHF | TGTGCCAGCTCACCGTATCAGGACTTCAGCTCCTATAATTCACCCCTCCACTTT
TRBJ1-1 | few | TRBV30 | NA | 13 | CAWILLGGTEAFF | TGTGCCTGGATCCTTCTCGGAGGGACTGAAGCTTTCTTT
TRBJ2-2 | once | TRBV2 | TRBD2 | 16 | CASSEAGREGSGELFF | TGTGCCAGCAGTGAAGCGGGACGGGAGGGTTCCGGGGAGCTGTTTTTT
TRBJ1-2 | NA | TRBV7-9 | TRBD1 | 13 | CASSVDRGHGYTF | TGTGCCAGCAGCGTTGACAGGGGGCATGGCTACACCTTC
TRBJ1-2 | once | TRBV7-6 | NA | 16 | CASSSGGGGELYGYTF | TGTGCCAGCAGCTCCGGGGGAGGGGGGGAACTCTATGGCTACACCTTC
TRBJ1-4 | NA | TRBV6-6 | NA | 15 | CASKAQGFANEKLFF | TGTGCCAGCAAGGCACAGGGTTTCGCTAATGAAAAACTGTTTTTT
TRBJ2-5 | NA | TRBV5-4 | TRBD1 | 14 | CASSSRTGQETQYF | TGTGCCAGCAGCTCGCGGACAGGCCAAGAGACCCAGTACTTC
TRBJ1-5 | NA | TRBV13 | TRBD1 | 15 | CASSLGAQGRGPQHF | TGTGCCAGCAGCTTAGGCGCACAGGGGCGAGGGCCCCAGCATTTT
TRBJ1-1 | NA | TRBV29-1 | NA | 14 | CSVEGSNRGTEAFF | TGCAGCGTTGAAGGTTCCAACCGAGGCACTGAAGCTTTCTTT
TRBJ2-3 | NA | TRBV7-2 | TRBD2 | 14 | CASSLSGGVDTQYF | TGTGCCAGCAGCCTGAGCGGGGGGGTTGATACGCAGTATTTT
TRBJ2-1 | NA | TRBV5-6 | NA | 15 | CASSLGVLKNNEQFF | TGTGCCAGCAGCTTGGGAGTATTGAAGAACAATGAGCAGTTCTTC
TRBJ2-7 | NA | TRBV29-1 | TRBD2 | 15 | CSVAGTSGGTYEQYF | TGCAGCGTTGCGGGGACTAGCGGGGGGACCTACGAGCAGTACTTC
TRBJ1-1 | NA | TRBV19 | NA | 16 | CASSIRRPQGNTEAFF | TGTGCCAGTAGTATCCGGCGACCCCAGGGGAACACTGAAGCTTTCTTT
TRBJ2-1 | NA | TRBV6-5 | NA | 15 | CASTDAGYGHNEQFF | TGTGCCAGCACCGACGCAGGGTACGGCCACAATGAGCAGTTCTTC
TRBJ2-1 | NA | TRBV7-2 | TRBD2 | 16 | CASSLGGSGHFEGQFF | TGTGCCAGCAGCTTAGGGGGTAGCGGGCACTTTGAGGGGCAGTTCTTC
TRBJ2-7 | NA | TRBV19 | NA | 15 | CASSAAPGLGSEQYF | TGTGCCAGTAGTGCGGCCCCAGGGTTAGGATCCGAGCAGTACTTC
TRBJ1-2 | NA | TRBV4-3 | NA | 14 | CASSQDRGYYGYTF | TGCGCCAGCAGCCAAGACAGGGGTTACTATGGCTACACCTTC
TRBJ1-6 | NA | TRBV18 | NA | 14 | CASSPPGLNSPLHF | TGTGCCAGCTCCCCGCCCGGACTGAATTCACCCCTCCACTTT
TRBJ1-3 | NA | TRBV10-3 | NA | 14 | CAIRGTHSGNTIYF | TGTGCCATCAGAGGGACTCACTCTGGAAACACCATATATTTT
TRBJ1-6 | NA | TRBV19 | NA | 14 | CASSIGQYNSPLHF | TGTGCCAGTAGTATTGGGCAGTATAATTCACCCCTCCACTTT
TRBJ1-1 | NA | TRBV5-1 | NA | 13 | CASSLDGGTEAFF | TGCGCCAGCAGCTTGGATGGGGGGACTGAAGCTTTCTTT
TRBJ2-7 | NA | TRBV11-2 | TRBD2 | 16 | CASSPRRTSVVGEQYF | TGTGCCAGCAGCCCCCGCAGGACTAGCGTTGTAGGCGAGCAGTACTTC
TRBJ2-1 | NA | TRBV13 | NA | 15 | CASSLIRTSVNEQFF | TGTGCCAGCAGCTTGATCCGGACTTCCGTCAATGAGCAGTTCTTC
TRBJ2-7 | NA | TRBV30 | TRBD1 | 12 | CAWETGPAVQYF | TGTGCCTGGGAGACAGGGCCCGCGGTGCAGTACTTC
TRBJ1-3 | NA | TRBV7-9 | NA | 15 | CASSLVRESGNTIYF | TGTGCCAGCAGCTTAGTCCGGGAGTCTGGAAACACCATATATTTT
TRBJ2-1 | once | TRBV5-1 | NA | 17 | CASSPRAETLYTNEQFF | TGCGCCAGCAGCCCGCGGGCCGAGACCCTCTACACAAATGAGCAGTTCTTC
TRBJ2-2 | NA | TRBV5-4 | TRBD1 | 15 | CASSSMGQSTGELFF | TGTGCCAGCAGCTCCATGGGACAGTCCACCGGGGAGCTGTTTTTT
TRBJ1-1 | few | TRBV18 | NA | 17 | CASSPLEVSGANTEAFF | TGTGCCAGCTCACCCCTCGAAGTTTCAGGGGCGAACACTGAAGCTTTCTTT
TRBJ1-2 | NA | TRBV5-6 | TRBD1 | 14 | CASSLGQGVTGYTF | TGTGCCAGCAGCTTGGGACAGGGGGTTACGGGCTACACCTTC
TRBJ1-5 | NA | TRBV6-1 | NA | 15 | CATGKGQDSNQPQHF | TGTGCCACCGGGAAAGGGCAGGATAGCAATCAGCCCCAGCATTTT
TRBJ2-5 | NA | TRBV5-4 | NA | 13 | CASSDGLQETQYF | TGTGCCAGCAGTGATGGGCTCCAAGAGACCCAGTACTTC
TRBJ2-3 | NA | TRBV18 | NA | 14 | CASSPERLTDTQYF | TGTGCCAGCTCCCCTGAGCGGCTCACAGATACGCAGTATTTT
TRBJ2-5 | NA | TRBV27 | TRBD1 | 17 | CASSLYPPRTGQETQYF | TGTGCCAGCAGTTTATATCCGCCTAGGACAGGCCAAGAGACCCAGTACTTC
TRBJ2-6 | NA | TRBV15 | TRBD1 | 16 | CATSRGQGAGANVLTF | TGTGCCACCAGCAGAGGTCAGGGGGCTGGGGCCAACGTCCTGACTTTC
TRBJ1-1 | NA | TRBV6-6 | NA | 15 | CASSPTDSINTEAFF | TGTGCCAGCAGTCCTACCGACAGCATTAACACTGAAGCTTTCTTT